The 26 T cell receptor beta chains presented below share a single source sample, sequenced in a study of sequential checkpoint blockade in melanoma. The assay was immunoSEQ multiplex PCR, and TCRdb's table has in-frame clones only and misses some. The table has about 3,500 clones, roughly 55% seen once. Treatment given: randomized to nivolumab then ipilimumab (arm A) or the reverse (arm B). This sample comprised CD8+ T cells sorted from blood (inferred from file names), obtained from a patient given nivolumab and ipilimumab in sequence. These receptors came from a human donor with melanoma.

The chain uses TRBV20-1 and TRBJ2-1; D gene uncertain. The germline V and J ends were trimmed by 4 bases and 9 bases, with 10 bases remaining between them. The germline V gene has CDR1 DFQATT and CDR2 SNEGSKA (reference sequence). The length of the CDR3 is 11 residues. CDR3: CSATSIVEQFF. In nucleotides, the CDR3 is TGCAGTGCTACTTCTATAGTTGAGCAGTTCTTC.

CDR3 bases: TGTGCCAGCAGTGAAGGGGACAGGGAACTGTATCAGCCCCAGCATTTT. Translation gives CASSEGDRELYQPQHF. The V call is TRBV6-1, the J call TRBJ1-5; 9 nucleotides agree with TRBD1. The germline CDR1 and CDR2 sequences are MNHNS and SASEGT. The length of the CDR3 is 16 residues. J gave up 5 bases and V 1 base, and 6 bases lay outside the gene matches.

Only a few counts were recorded for this clone. The chain joins TRBV7-9 to TRBJ2-7; a possible D gene is TRBD1 (6 bases). The CDR3 runs 13 residues. V lost 7 bases and J lost 3, with 13 bases in between. Germline-derived CDR1 and CDR2 are SEHNR and FQNEAQ (reference sequence). The CDR3 nucleotides are TGTGCCAGCAAGGACAGTAGCTACTACGAGCAGTACTTC. Amino acids: CASKDSSYYEQYF. Together with reference TRBV7-9 and TRBJ2-7, the CDR3 gives the full variable domain: DTGVSQNPRHKITKRGQNVTFRCDPISEHNRLYWYRQTLGQGPEFLTYFQNEAQLEKSRLLSDRFSAERPKGSFSTLEIQRTEQGDSAMYLCASKDSSYYEQYFGPGTRLTVT.

The rearrangement links TRBV4-1 to TRBJ1-4, with 9 bases lining up with TRBD1. Germline V lookup: CDR1 MGHRA, CDR2 YSYEKL. The CDR3 consists of 16 residues. Trimming at V came to 1 base and at J to 7 bases, leaving 7 bases not matched to a gene. Here the CDR3 reads CASSQASGTGSEKLFF. CDR3 DNA sequence: TGCGCCAGCAGCCAAGCTTCCGGGACAGGGAGTGAAAAACTGTTTTTT.

The rearrangement uses TRBV5-6 and TRBJ2-1, with 10 bases identical to TRBD1. The CDR3 runs 13 residues. Germline values: CDR1 SGHDT, CDR2 YYEEEE. J was trimmed by 12 bases and V by 7 bases; bases with no gene match: 10. CDR3 sequence reads: CASAGTGATGQFF. CDR3 DNA sequence: TGTGCCAGCGCAGGGACAGGGGCGACCGGGCAGTTCTTC.

A few counts support this clone. The chain joins TRBV18 to TRBJ1-3, with 7 bases lining up with TRBD1. The germline V gene has CDR1 KGHSH and CDR2 LQKENI. Losses at the gene ends were 3 bases for V and 0 bases for J; bases not matched to a gene: 11. The CDR3 runs 18 residues. The CDR3 protein is CASSPYRDRGLSGNTIYF. The CDR3 bases are TGTGCCAGCTCACCTTACCGGGACAGAGGCCTCTCTGGAAACACCATATATTTT.

J is TRBJ1-2 and V is TRBV6-5; D not resolved. From germline, CDR1 is MNHEY and CDR2 SVGAGI. The V gene lost 4 bases and the J gene lost 5 bases, with 14 bases spanning the gap. The CDR3 loop spans 14 amino acids. The CDR3 DNA reads as TGTGCCAGCAGTTCACTCCCCCCTAGGTATGGCTACACCTTC. Its translation is CASSSLPPRYGYTF.

The chain couples TRBV9 to TRBJ1-4, with a possible D match to TRBD1 (5 bases). Trimming took off 0 bases at V and 8 bases at J, with 14 bases between the two ends. Germline CDR1 and CDR2: SGDLS and YYNGEE. The CDR3 runs 15 residues. CDR3 nucleotides: TGTGCCAGCAGCGTAGATACAGGAGAAAGGGAAAAACTGTTTTTT. Amino acids: CASSVDTGEREKLFF.

This clone was seen a handful of times. This chain connects TRBV7-9 to TRBJ2-7, with 10 bases aligning to TRBD2. V was pared by 8 bases and J by 3 bases, with 10 bases of the junction left unmatched. The CDR3 totals 15 residues. CDR1 SEHNR and CDR2 FQNEAQ come from the germline V gene (reference sequence). CDR3 amino acids: CASGSDSGGNYEQYF. For the CDR3, the DNA is TGTGCCAGCGGATCAGATAGCGGGGGGAACTACGAGCAGTACTTC.

The rearrangement joins TRBV27 to TRBJ1-5; unclear D gene. V shed 10 bases and J shed 3 bases, with 13 bases lying between them. Looked up from germline, CDR1 is MNHEY and CDR2 is SMNVEV (reference sequence). The CDR3 spans 13 residues. For the CDR3, the DNA is TGTGCCACCGCGGCGAGTACCAATCAGCCCCAGCATTTT. Residues: CATAASTNQPQHF.

This clone has just a few counts. The V and J genes are TRBV2 and TRBJ1-2; 7 nucleotides align to TRBD1. The length of the CDR3 is 15 residues. In germline, CDR1 is SNHLY, CDR2 FYNNEI. V lost 1 base to trimming and J lost 4 bases; unmatched junction nucleotides: 6. CDR3 DNA: TGTGCCAGCAGTGAAGGACAGGGCCTTGCCTATGGCTACACCTTC. It specifies CASSEGQGLAYGYTF.

The rearrangement joins TRBV7-2 to TRBJ1-2; TRBD1 might be the D (5 bases). Trimming stripped 1 base from V and 6 bases from J, with 9 bases between. The CDR3 covers 13 residues. Per germline, CDR1 SGHTA and CDR2 FQGNSA. The CDR3 region is CASSLEGADGYTF. In nucleotides, the CDR3 is TGTGCCAGCAGCTTAGAAGGGGCCGATGGCTACACCTTC.

This chain uses TRBV5-4 with TRBJ1-2; possible D gene TRBD1, 6 bases. Germline V gives CDR1 SGHNT, CDR2 YYREEE (reference sequence). The CDR3 has 14 residues. V shed 3 bases and J shed 4 bases, with 13 bases lying between them. CDR3 residues: CASSSADRSYGYTF. As DNA, the CDR3 is TGTGCCAGCAGCTCAGCCGACAGGTCCTATGGCTACACCTTC.

This clone was counted a few times. The chain uses TRBV19 and TRBJ2-7; D remains ambiguous. This CDR3 spans 15 amino acids. CDR1 is LNHDA, CDR2 SQIVND, per germline (reference sequence). V shed 5 bases and J shed 3 bases, with 17 bases lying between them. The CDR3 DNA sequence: TGTGCCAGTAGTCCAAGCCTTGGGCGCGACTACGAGCAGTACTTC. Encoded protein: CASSPSLGRDYEQYF.

The CDR3 nucleotides read TGTGCCAGCCTAGGAGTATTCTCTGGGGCCAACGTCCTGACTTTC. Protein: CASLGVFSGANVLTF. This sequence joins TRBV6-1 and TRBJ2-6, with D unresolved. Germline CDR1 MNHNS, CDR2 SASEGT. CDR3 length: 15 residues. Trimming left V 8 bases short and J 0 bases short, with 11 bases between.

V usage is TRBV4-1 and J usage is TRBJ2-7; 7 bases agree with TRBD2. V trimming: 3 bases; J trimming: 0 bases; junction bases outside the gene matches: 8. In germline, CDR1 is MGHRA, CDR2 YSYEKL. There are 16 residues in the CDR3. The CDR3 nucleotides are TGCGCCAGCAGCCAGTTCGGCGCTAGCGGCTCCTACGAGCAGTACTTC. Its protein product is CASSQFGASGSYEQYF.

The V call is TRBV7-8, the J call TRBJ2-3, with unresolved D. CDR3 length equals 12 residues. V was clipped by 1 base and J by 11 bases, with 10 bases between them. Germline CDR1 is SGHVS and CDR2 is FQNEAQ. The CDR3 DNA is TGTGCCAGCAGCTTAGAGCTATATATGCAGTATTTT. Translated: CASSLELYMQYF. The entire variable domain, with the rest obtained from reference TRBV7-8 and TRBJ2-3, is as follows: GAGVSQSPRYKVAKRGQDVALRCDPISGHVSLFWYQQALGQGPEFLTYFQNEAQLDKSGLPSDRFFAERPEGSVSTLKIQRTQQEDSAVYLCASSLELYMQYFGPGTRLTVL.

This CDR3 is CASSWIAGGFYEQYF. DNA of the CDR3: TGTGCCAGCAGCTGGATAGCGGGAGGGTTTTACGAGCAGTACTTC. The genes are TRBV13 and TRBJ2-7; 11 bases are shared with TRBD2. Germline CDR1 and CDR2: PRHDT and FYEKMQ (reference sequence). V shed 4 bases and J 4 bases; nucleotides not matched to a gene: 6. The CDR3 is made up of 15 amino acids.

V gene TRBV9 combines with J gene TRBJ2-2; D perhaps matches TRBD1 (6 bases). CDR1 and CDR2 from the germline V gene are SGDLS and YYNGEE. The CDR3 spans 15 residues. V lost 0 bases, J lost 6 bases, and 12 bases lay in between. The CDR3 here is CASSVGGGLSGELFF. The CDR3 DNA reads as TGTGCCAGCAGCGTAGGAGGGGGTCTCTCCGGGGAGCTGTTTTTT.

The rearrangement links TRBV7-3 to TRBJ2-7, with a weak D call TRBD1 (5 bases). CDR3 length: 14 amino acids. Trimming took 1 base from V and 5 from J, leaving 12 bases between them. Germline assignment: CDR1 SGHTA and CDR2 FQGTGA. The CDR3 sequence is CASSLMALGDEQYF. The CDR3, as DNA: TGTGCCAGCAGCTTAATGGCTCTAGGGGACGAGCAGTACTTC.

The V call is TRBV29-1, the J call TRBJ2-7; 7 nucleotides match TRBD1. V lost 4 bases and J lost 3; bases outside the gene matches: 9. The CDR3 extends over 14 amino acids. CDR1 and CDR2 (germline): SQVTM, ANQGSEA. The CDR3, as DNA: TGCAGCGTTGTGGCCCAGGGGGAATTCTACGAGCAGTACTTC. Translated: CSVVAQGEFYEQYF.

The J gene is TRBJ2-7, the V gene TRBV27; 10 positions match TRBD1. The germline V gene has CDR1 MNHEY and CDR2 SMNVEV (reference sequence). The CDR3 consists of 13 residues. The V gene end was trimmed by 4 bases and the J gene end by 7 bases; junction bases not matched to a gene: 4. This chain's CDR3 is CASSSTGGGEQYF. The CDR3 nucleotides read TGTGCCAGCAGTTCGACAGGGGGCGGAGAGCAGTACTTC.

This clone was counted between two and nine times. The V and J genes are TRBV2 and TRBJ2-7; a possible D gene is TRBD2 (5 bases). The CDR3 has 12 amino acids. Trimming removed 7 bases at V and 1 base at J, with 8 bases between. Germline assignment: CDR1 SNHLY and CDR2 FYNNEI. In DNA, the CDR3 is TGTGCCAGCATTGGAGGTTCCTACGAGCAGTACTTC. Protein product: CASIGGSYEQYF. Complete variable domain (other parts from reference TRBV2 and TRBJ2-7): EPEVTQTPSHQVTQMGQEVILRCVPISNHLYFYWYRQILGQKVEFLVSFYNNEISEKSEIFDDQFSVERPDGSNFTLKIRSTKLEDSAMYFCASIGGSYEQYFGPGTRLTVT.

Within the sample, this clone is medium-sized. The V call is TRBV9, the J call TRBJ1-3, with TRBD1 as a possible D gene (6 bases). CDR1 and CDR2 (germline): SGDLS, YYNGEE. CDR3 length: 18 residues. Trimming stripped 4 bases from V and 2 bases from J, with 22 bases between. The CDR3 bases are TGTGCCAGCAGCCCCTCTCTTACGGTAGGGGGGGCTGGAAACACCATATATTTT. Translating gives CASSPSLTVGGAGNTIYF.

The chain employs TRBV18 and TRBJ2-7; possibly TRBD1 for D (5 bases). In germline, CDR1 is KGHSH, CDR2 LQKENI. This CDR3 has 14 residues. V gave up 4 bases and J gave up 6 bases, with 16 bases separating them. CDR3 coding DNA: TGTGCCAGCTCACACCCGGACCAGGGATCCGAGCAGTACTTC. It encodes CASSHPDQGSEQYF.

V gene TRBV2 combines with J gene TRBJ1-4; maybe TRBD1 (5 bases). Trimming cost V 3 bases and J 1 base, with 9 bases left between them. The CDR3 is made up of 15 amino acids. Germline V gives CDR1 SNHLY, CDR2 FYNNEI. The CDR3 sequence is CASSEGTGTNEKLFF. In nucleotides, the CDR3 is TGTGCCAGCAGTGAGGGAACAGGAACTAATGAAAAACTGTTTTTT.